Each of the 13 T cell receptor beta chains below was sequenced from the same sample in a study of shared clonotypes between healthy human individuals. Sequencing was performed with immunoSEQ multiplex PCR; in TCRdb, only in-frame clones are kept and a portion is missing. The profile covers roughly 500,000 clones, with 70% to 80% appearing a single time and over 10% taken by the ten largest. The sample comprised PBMCs. Receptor source: a woman in her 40s in good health. Some clones in this sample may be carry-over from other donors' samples.

This clone was observed once. The chain has TRBV6-1 and TRBJ2-5, with 8 bases that match TRBD1. J gave up 2 bases and V 4 bases, and 6 bases lay outside the gene matches. The CDR3 is 15 residues long. Germline V CDR1 and CDR2: MNHNS, SASEGT. CDR3 region: CASSVTGGFQETQYF. The CDR3, as DNA: TGTGCCAGCAGTGTAACAGGGGGTTTTCAAGAGACCCAGTACTTC.

This clone showed up just a few times. The rearrangement joins TRBV7-8 to TRBJ2-5, with a possible D match to TRBD2 (6 bases). Germline V gene sequence: CDR1 SGHVS, CDR2 FQNEAQ. CDR3 size: 12 residues. Trimming cost V 5 bases and J 8 bases, with 12 bases left between them. The CDR3 DNA is TGTGCCAGCAGCCGAGATAGCGGTACCCAGTACTTC. Its protein product is CASSRDSGTQYF. Full variable domain (remainder filled in from reference TRBV7-8 and TRBJ2-5): GAGVSQSPRYKVAKRGQDVALRCDPISGHVSLFWYQQALGQGPEFLTYFQNEAQLDKSGLPSDRFFAERPEGSVSTLKIQRTQQEDSAVYLCASSRDSGTQYFGPGTRLLVL.

The chain has TRBV4-2 and TRBJ2-3; a possible D gene is TRBD2 (6 bases). This CDR3 has 14 residues. CDR1 and CDR2 from the germline V gene are LGHNA and YNFKEQ. V lost 0 bases to trimming and J lost 4 bases, with 8 bases between them. The CDR3 nucleotides are TGTGCCAGCAGCCAAGACGGGAGCGCAGATACGCAGTATTTT. Translation gives CASSQDGSADTQYF.

The V gene is TRBV5-1, the J gene TRBJ1-3; 8 bases are shared with TRBD1. Germline CDR1 SGHRS, CDR2 YFSETQ. This CDR3 region has 16 residues. The V and J ends lost 0 bases and 3 bases, in that order; junction bases with no gene match: 5. The CDR3 nucleotides read TGCGCCAGCAGCTTGGGTGGCAGGGGGCTTGGAAACACCATATATTTT. This gives the protein CASSLGGRGLGNTIYF.

The chain is built from TRBV6-5 and TRBJ2-1, with 9 bases lining up with TRBD1. Looked up from germline, CDR1 is MNHEY and CDR2 is SVGAGI. This CDR3 contains 15 residues. J was trimmed by 7 bases and V by 4 bases; bases with no gene match: 8. The CDR3 DNA follows: TGTGCCAGCAGTTCGTACAGGGGGCGCCCAAATGAGCAGTTCTTC. Its translation is CASSSYRGRPNEQFF.

The chain uses TRBV19 and TRBJ2-1; D is perhaps TRBD2 (5 bases). From germline, CDR1 is LNHDA and CDR2 SQIVND (reference sequence). This CDR3 is 14 amino acids long. V was cut by 7 bases and J by 6 bases, with 16 bases left in between. DNA of the CDR3: TGTGCCAGTACGGCGGGCTTACGGGGCAATGAGCAGTTCTTC. This encodes CASTAGLRGNEQFF.

The V call is TRBV4-3, the J call TRBJ2-5, with TRBD2 matching 9 bases. TRBJ2-7 matches the DNA end more closely, so the J call is doubtful. The CDR3 contains 16 residues. In germline, CDR1 is LGHNA, CDR2 YSLEER. The CDR3 region has the DNA TGCGCCAGCAGCCAAGATAGCGGGAGCGGCTCCTACGAGCAGTACTTC. Amino acid sequence: CASSQDSGSGSYEQYF.

This clone was picked up many times. This chain uses TRBV27 with TRBJ2-3; TRBD2 might be the D (6 bases). V was clipped by 4 bases and J by 3 bases, with 14 bases between them. CDR3 length: 15 residues. Germline loops: CDR1 MNHEY, CDR2 SMNVEV (reference sequence). The CDR3 protein is CASSSGSIRTDTQYF. In nucleotides, the CDR3 is TGTGCCAGCAGTTCCGGGAGTATCCGTACAGATACGCAGTATTTT.

J is TRBJ2-2 and V is TRBV29-1; perhaps TRBD2 as D (5 bases). Germline CDR1 and CDR2: SQVTM and ANQGSEA. V lost 5 bases, J lost 4 bases, and 14 bases lay in between. This CDR3 region has 14 residues. The CDR3 sequence is CSVRGQTSTGELFF. CDR3 nucleotides: TGCAGCGTTCGAGGGCAGACCTCCACCGGGGAGCTGTTTTTT.

The J gene is TRBJ2-1, the V gene TRBV7-2; 12 bases align to TRBD2. The germline V gene has CDR1 SGHTA and CDR2 FQGNSA. The CDR3 runs 15 residues. V shed 2 bases and J 8 bases; nucleotides not matched to a gene: 4. The CDR3 protein is CASSLWTSGIDEQFF. The CDR3 DNA follows: TGTGCCAGCAGCTTATGGACTAGCGGGATAGATGAGCAGTTCTTC.

This sequence joins TRBV30 and TRBJ1-5; 7 nucleotides line up with TRBD1. V dropped 2 bases and J dropped 2; count of bases not matched to a gene: 3. The CDR3 runs 14 residues. Germline V CDR1 and CDR2: GTSNPN, SVGIG (reference sequence). The CDR3 DNA is TGTGCCTGGAGTTTCGGGACAGGCAATCAGCCCCAGCATTTT. This sequence encodes CAWSFGTGNQPQHF.

This chain uses TRBV11-2 with TRBJ1-4; D not resolved. The CDR3 contains 14 residues. Germline V gene sequence: CDR1 SGHAT, CDR2 FQNNGV. Trimming took off 5 bases at V and 8 bases at J, with 15 bases between the two ends. DNA of the CDR3: TGTGCCAGCAGCCCACGCGGGGTGGGCGAAAAACTGTTTTTT. Amino acids: CASSPRGVGEKLFF.

The chain employs TRBV11-2 and TRBJ2-7, with 8 bases identical to TRBD1. Germline values: CDR1 SGHAT, CDR2 FQNNGV. CDR3 length: 15 amino acids. Germline trimming cut 5 bases from V and 3 bases from J; bases unmatched to any gene: 9. In DNA form, the CDR3 reads TGTGCCAGCAGCCCCGACCCGGGACAGGACTACGAGCAGTACTTC. Protein product: CASSPDPGQDYEQYF.